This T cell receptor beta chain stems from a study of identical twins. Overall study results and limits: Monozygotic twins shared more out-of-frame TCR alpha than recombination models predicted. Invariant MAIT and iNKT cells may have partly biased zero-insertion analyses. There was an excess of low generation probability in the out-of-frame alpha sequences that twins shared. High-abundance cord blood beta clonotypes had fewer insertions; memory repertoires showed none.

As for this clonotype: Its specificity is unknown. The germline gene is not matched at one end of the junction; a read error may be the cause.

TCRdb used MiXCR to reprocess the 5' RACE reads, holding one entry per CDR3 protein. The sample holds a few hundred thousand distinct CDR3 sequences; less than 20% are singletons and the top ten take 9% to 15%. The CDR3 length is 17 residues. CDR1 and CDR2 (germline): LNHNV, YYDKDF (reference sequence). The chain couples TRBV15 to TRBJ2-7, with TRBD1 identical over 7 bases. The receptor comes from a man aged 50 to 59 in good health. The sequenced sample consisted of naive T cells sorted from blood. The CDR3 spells CATSGETDRTASYEQYF. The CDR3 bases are TGTGCCACCAGCGGAGAAACGGACAGGACCGCCTCCTACGAGCAGTACTTC.